The 29 T cell receptor beta chains listed next were all sequenced from one sample in a study of spatial heterogeneity in lung cancer. Time point of the sample: sample taken at primary tumor resection. One entry per CDR3 protein, called by TCRdb with MiXCR from the 5' RACE reads. The table has thousands of distinct CDR3 sequences, around 8.6% seen once. The sample in question was PBMCs, obtained at surgery. The receptors derive from a male donor with early-stage non-small cell lung cancer.

This clonotype came up many times. The chain recombines TRBV7-9 with TRBJ1-1; 10 nucleotides match TRBD1. The germline gives CDR1 SEHNR, CDR2 FQNEAQ (reference sequence). CDR3 length equals 16 residues. V trimming: 8 bases; J trimming: 1 base; junction bases outside the gene matches: 10. CDR3 protein: CASASGQGVANTEAFF. Here the CDR3 DNA reads TGTGCCAGCGCATCAGGACAGGGGGTAGCGAACACTGAAGCTTTCTTT.

In its sample, this clonotype was seen many times. The chain couples TRBV24-1 to TRBJ2-1; 12 positions match TRBD2. V was pared by 5 bases and J by 8 bases, with 12 bases of the junction left unmatched. CDR3 length equals 17 residues. The germline V gene has CDR1 KGHDR and CDR2 SFDVKD. The DNA of the CDR3 is TGTGCCACCAGTGCAGGAAGGACTAGCGGGATAGGCGATGAGCAGTTCTTC. Translating it yields CATSAGRTSGIGDEQFF.

By share of the sample, this clonotype is medium-sized (0.01 to 0.1%). The rearrangement links TRBV15 to TRBJ1-1; tentatively, D is TRBD1 (5 bases). V was pared by 5 bases and J by 4 bases, with 14 bases between. This CDR3 comprises 14 residues. The germline gives CDR1 LNHNV, CDR2 YYDKDF (reference sequence). The CDR3: CATSPPGGGTEAFF. CDR3 nucleotide sequence: TGTGCCACCAGCCCCCCCGGGGGGGGCACTGAAGCTTTCTTT.

This clonotype was observed many times. V is TRBV12-3 or TRBV12-4 and J is TRBJ1-6; D call uncertain. This CDR3 region has 14 residues. Trimming stripped 6 bases from V and 7 bases from J, with 13 bases between. Written as DNA, the CDR3 is TGTGCCAGCAGAACAGCGGAGTTCAATTCACCCCTCCACTTT. Its protein product is CASRTAEFNSPLHF.

This clonotype qualifies as medium-sized (0.01 to 0.1%). The chain joins TRBV20-1 to TRBJ1-6; 9 positions match TRBD1. The CDR3 is made up of 14 amino acids. Germline values: CDR1 DFQATT, CDR2 SNEGSKA (reference sequence). V shed 0 bases and J 8 bases; nucleotides not matched to a gene: 2. CDR3 nucleotides: TGCAGTGCTAGAGAGGACAGGGGATATTCACCCCTCCACTTT. It translates to CSAREDRGYSPLHF.

This clonotype is labeled as medium-sized. This rearrangement joins TRBV5-5 to TRBJ2-3; 13 nucleotides match TRBD2. The trim removed 4 bases at V and 3 bases at J, leaving 2 bases unmatched. The CDR3 is 15 amino acids. CDR1 is SGHKS and CDR2 is YYEKEE in the germline V gene (reference sequence). The CDR3 reads CASSTGLAGTDTQYF. CDR3 DNA sequence: TGTGCCAGCAGCACGGGACTAGCGGGAACAGATACGCAGTATTTT.

This clonotype was detected many times. J is TRBJ2-2 and V is TRBV9; 9 bases map to TRBD1. CDR3 length: 16 residues. Germline V lookup: CDR1 SGDLS, CDR2 YYNGEE. The V gene end was trimmed by 1 base and the J gene end by 6 bases; junction bases not matched to a gene: 7. This CDR3 is CASSVTGGASAGELFF. The CDR3, as DNA: TGTGCCAGCAGCGTAACAGGGGGCGCGTCCGCCGGGGAGCTGTTTTTT.

There are a few counts of this clonotype. J is TRBJ2-1 and V is TRBV21-1. TRBV21-1 is described as a pseudogene. The CDR3 extends over 11 amino acids. The CDR3 reads CASSKNNEQFF. The CDR3 DNA reads TGTGCCAGCAGCAAAAACAATGAGCAGTTCTTC.

This clonotype was found many times. V is TRBV5-6 and J is TRBJ1-2; D possibly corresponds to TRBD1 (5 bases). V lost 0 bases and J 4 bases, leaving 7 bases between the germline ends. The germline gives CDR1 SGHDT, CDR2 YYEEEE. The CDR3 is made up of 13 amino acids. CDR3 DNA: TGTGCCAGCAGCTTGGATACAGGCTATGGCTACACCTTC. Protein sequence: CASSLDTGYGYTF. Combining the CDR3 with reference TRBV5-6 and TRBJ1-2 gives the whole variable domain DAGVTQSPTHLIKTRGQQVTLRCSPKSGHDTVSWYQQALGQGPQFIFQYYEEEERQRGNFPDRFSGHQFPNYSSELNVNALLLGDSALYLCASSLDTGYGYTFGSGTRLTVV.

This clonotype was recorded many times. The V call is TRBV20-1, the J call TRBJ2-3; TRBD1 aligns across 8 bases. The CDR3 is made up of 16 amino acids. Per the germline V gene, CDR1 is DFQATT and CDR2 is SNEGSKA (reference sequence). J was trimmed by 1 base and V by 0 bases; bases with no gene match: 6. CDR3 bases: TGCAGTGCTAGAGATCGCAGGGGGCGCGGCACAGATACGCAGTATTTT. Protein sequence: CSARDRRGRGTDTQYF.

This clonotype showed up many times. This sequence joins TRBV30 and TRBJ2-5; possible D gene TRBD2, 6 bases. With 1 base removed from V and 5 bases from J, the gap between germline ends came to 11 bases. Germline values: CDR1 GTSNPN, CDR2 SVGIG (reference sequence). The CDR3 is 13 amino acids. CDR3 sequence reads: CAWSGGERETQYF. The DNA of the CDR3 is TGTGCCTGGAGTGGGGGGGAGAGGGAGACCCAGTACTTC.

This clonotype was detected ten times or more. The gene calls are TRBV4-2 and TRBJ2-2, with D hard to call. CDR1 and CDR2 from the germline V gene are LGHNA and YNFKEQ. The V end lost 7 bases, the J end lost 0 bases, and 9 bases lay between the germline ends. This CDR3 spans 14 amino acids. The CDR3 spells CASTSLANTGELFF. DNA for the CDR3: TGTGCCAGCACGAGTCTCGCGAACACCGGGGAGCTGTTTTTT.

This clonotype was seen many times. The chain has TRBV6-1 and TRBJ1-2; the match to TRBD1 covers 7 bases. The trim removed 5 bases at V and 0 bases at J, leaving 3 bases unmatched. CDR1 and CDR2 from the germline V gene are MNHNS and SASEGT. The CDR3 has 14 residues. The CDR3 nucleotides read TGTGCCAGCAGTCGGGACAGCTCTAACTATGGCTACACCTTC. Its protein is CASSRDSSNYGYTF.

J is TRBJ1-6 and V is TRBV9, with D tentatively TRBD1 (5 bases). The length of the CDR3 is 14 residues. Germline-derived CDR1 and CDR2 are SGDLS and YYNGEE. Trimming removed 0 bases from V and 7 bases from J, with 8 bases in between. The CDR3 sequence is CASSVVGANSPLHF. In nucleotides, the CDR3 is TGTGCCAGCAGCGTAGTCGGGGCCAATTCACCCCTCCACTTT.

This clonotype has ten or more counts. V is TRBV11-2 and J is TRBJ1-1; no firm D call. The V gene's germline CDR1 is SGHAT and CDR2 FQNNGV. V lost 1 base, J lost 0 bases, and 6 bases lay in between. This CDR3 comprises 14 residues. As DNA, the CDR3 is TGTGCCAGCAGCTTAGTTAGTATGAACACTGAAGCTTTCTTT. As protein: CASSLVSMNTEAFF.

This clonotype has ten or more counts. The chain links TRBV28 to TRBJ2-5; 8 nucleotides match TRBD1. The CDR3 is 18 amino acids. Germline trimming cut 2 bases from V and 3 bases from J; bases unmatched to any gene: 14. CDR1 MDHEN and CDR2 SYDVKM come from the germline V gene. DNA for the CDR3: TGTGCCAGCAGTTTAGCCGACGTCAGACAGGGGATAGAAGAGACCCAGTACTTC. Translated, it gives CASSLADVRQGIEETQYF.

This chain joins TRBV5-1 and TRBJ2-1; maybe TRBD2 (6 bases). The germline CDR1 and CDR2 sequences are SGHRS and YFSETQ. V shed 6 bases and J shed 3 bases, with 13 bases lying between them. There are 14 residues in the CDR3. CDR3 sequence (DNA): TGCGCCAGCAACCCTAGCGCCGACTACAATGAGCAGTTCTTC. It encodes CASNPSADYNEQFF.

By share, this clonotype ranks as medium-sized (0.01 to 0.1%). This sequence joins TRBV2 and TRBJ1-5; no clear D gene. There are 17 residues in the CDR3. Trimming took off 4 bases at V and 0 bases at J, with 16 bases between the two ends. CDR1 is SNHLY, CDR2 FYNNEI, per germline. CDR3 sequence reads: CASSGSRTADSNQPQHF. The CDR3 DNA is TGTGCCAGCAGTGGGAGCCGGACGGCAGATAGCAATCAGCCCCAGCATTTT. The full variable domain, its missing parts supplied by reference TRBV2 and TRBJ1-5, is EPEVTQTPSHQVTQMGQEVILRCVPISNHLYFYWYRQILGQKVEFLVSFYNNEISEKSEIFDDQFSVERPDGSNFTLKIRSTKLEDSAMYFCASSGSRTADSNQPQHFGDGTRLSIL.

The DNA of the CDR3 is TGTGCCAGCAGTGAAGCGCAGGAGGGCGGCAATCAGCCCCAGCATTTT. It specifies CASSEAQEGGNQPQHF. The chain couples TRBV2 to TRBJ1-5; no clear D gene. The ends were cut back, 0 bases at V and 2 bases at J, with 11 bases in the middle. Per germline, CDR1 SNHLY and CDR2 FYNNEI. The CDR3 is made up of 16 amino acids.

The V call is TRBV5-1, the J call TRBJ2-7, with D possibly TRBD2 on 6 matching bases. The germline gives CDR1 SGHRS, CDR2 YFSETQ. The CDR3 runs 14 residues. V was shortened by 7 bases and J by 0 bases, with 14 bases between the two germline ends. This CDR3 reads CASFRGDSSYEQYF. CDR3 coding DNA: TGCGCCAGCTTCCGCGGGGATAGCTCCTACGAGCAGTACTTC. The full variable domain, rest sourced from reference TRBV5-1 and TRBJ2-7, is KAGVTQTPRYLIKTRGQQVTLSCSPISGHRSVSWYQQTPGQGLQFLFEYFSETQRNKGNFPGRFSGRQFSNSRSEMNVSTLELGDSALYLCASFRGDSSYEQYFGPGTRLTVT.

This clonotype has at least ten counts. This chain joins TRBV18 and TRBJ2-3, with a possible D match to TRBD1 (5 bases). V lost 4 bases and J lost 0, with 14 bases in between. The CDR3 loop spans 16 amino acids. Germline V gene data show CDR1 as KGHSH and CDR2 as LQKENI. CDR3 coding DNA: TGTGCCAGCTCACTCAGATCACAGGCGAGCACAGATACGCAGTATTTT. Translating gives CASSLRSQASTDTQYF. Using reference TRBV18 and TRBJ2-3 for the parts outside the CDR3, the full variable domain is NAGVMQNPRHLVRRRGQEARLRCSPMKGHSHVYWYRQLPEEGLKFMVYLQKENIIDESGMPKERFSAEFPKEGPSILRIQQVVRGDSAAYFCASSLRSQASTDTQYFGPGTRLTVL.

V usage is TRBV19 and J usage is TRBJ2-1, with TRBD2 identical over 7 bases. CDR1 is LNHDA and CDR2 is SQIVND in the germline V gene (reference sequence). The junction had 10 bases not matched to a gene; V was cut back by 5 bases and J by 6 bases. The CDR3 sequence is 15 residues long. In DNA form, the CDR3 reads TGTGCCAGTAGTTTAAAGCGGGACTTGTTCAATGAGCAGTTCTTC. This sequence encodes CASSLKRDLFNEQFF.

This clonotype was detected only a few times. V is TRBV5-1 and J is TRBJ2-2, with 11 bases identical to TRBD2. V lost 6 bases, J lost 0 bases, and 10 bases stayed unmatched. The CDR3 runs 18 residues. CDR1 and CDR2 from the germline V gene are SGHRS and YFSETQ. Here the CDR3 reads CASTNFGLAGANTGELFF. CDR3 bases: TGCGCCAGCACAAATTTTGGACTAGCGGGCGCGAACACCGGGGAGCTGTTTTTT.

This clonotype was seen many times. This sequence joins TRBV5-1 and TRBJ2-1; 14 bases map to TRBD2. The CDR3 is 16 amino acids. Germline-derived CDR1 and CDR2 are SGHRS and YFSETQ. Germline trimming cut 1 base from V and 9 bases from J; bases unmatched to any gene: 6. The CDR3 reads CASSLTGLAGVGEQFF. CDR3 sequence (DNA): TGCGCCAGCAGCTTGACGGGACTAGCGGGAGTTGGTGAGCAGTTCTTC. Based on the CDR3 plus reference TRBV5-1 and TRBJ2-1, the full variable domain is KAGVTQTPRYLIKTRGQQVTLSCSPISGHRSVSWYQQTPGQGLQFLFEYFSETQRNKGNFPGRFSGRQFSNSRSEMNVSTLELGDSALYLCASSLTGLAGVGEQFFGPGTRLTVL.

This clonotype was counted at least ten times. This chain links TRBV7-9 with TRBJ2-5; D is perhaps TRBD1 or TRBD2 (6 bases each). CDR1 and CDR2 (germline): SEHNR, FQNEAQ (reference sequence). Trimming took off 3 bases at V and 5 bases at J, with 16 bases between the two ends. The CDR3 runs to 15 residues. Here the CDR3 DNA reads TGTGCCAGCAGCTTGATGGGGGCGGAGGGTGAGACCCAGTACTTC. Encoded protein: CASSLMGAEGETQYF.

This clonotype is deemed medium-sized. The gene calls are TRBV3-1 and TRBJ2-2, with D maybe TRBD2 (5 bases). The CDR3 extends over 18 amino acids. V was trimmed by 2 bases and J by 0 bases, leaving 16 bases between them. CDR1 and CDR2 (germline): LGHDT, YNNKEL (reference sequence). CDR3 amino acids: CASSQLVLEKANTGELFF. DNA of the CDR3: TGTGCCAGCAGCCAACTCGTACTAGAGAAGGCGAACACCGGGGAGCTGTTTTTT.

This clonotype was recorded a few times. The chain is built from TRBV24-1 and TRBJ1-4, with 8 bases lining up with TRBD1. The CDR3 has 15 residues. The germline gives CDR1 KGHDR, CDR2 SFDVKD. V dropped 4 bases and J dropped 8; count of bases not matched to a gene: 8. Here the CDR3 reads CATSDRDRGGEKLFF. In nucleotides, the CDR3 is TGTGCCACCAGTGACCGAGACAGGGGTGGCGAAAAACTGTTTTTT.

This clonotype has ten or more counts. The chain carries TRBV5-6 and TRBJ2-3, with D unclear. There are 13 residues in the CDR3. The V end was cut by 3 bases, the J end by 2 bases, with 7 bases between. Looked up from germline, CDR1 is SGHDT and CDR2 is YYEEEE. The CDR3 nucleotides are TGTGCCAGCAGCTCCTCCCACACAGATACGCAGTATTTT. Protein: CASSSSHTDTQYF.

The V and J genes are TRBV2 and TRBJ1-4; no clear D gene. Germline CDR1 is SNHLY and CDR2 is FYNNEI. There are 12 residues in the CDR3. V was shortened by 5 bases and J by 4 bases, with 5 bases between the two germline ends. CDR3 sequence reads: CASSSSNEKLFF. The CDR3 DNA sequence: TGTGCCAGCAGTTCGAGTAATGAAAAACTGTTTTTT.